This T cell receptor (beta chain) was documented in a study of blood T cell repertoires in COVID-19. Across the whole study: The United States, Italy and Spain supplied acute and convalescent COVID-19 samples. PBMCs, B-cell-depleted T cells, or T cells provided the cDNA or gDNA that made up the material.

Germline V gives CDR1 KGHDR, CDR2 SFDVKD. V lost 9 bases, J lost 7 bases, and 9 bases lay in between. There are 12 residues in the CDR3. Authors' data handling: For nucleated cells, counts were estimated from reference gene primer amplification. Using immunoSEQ multiplex PCR, the repertoire was profiled, and TCRdb retains in-frame clones only, with some absent. The V and J calls and clone size are taken from that table; D and trimming were inferred from the DNA. The sample yields approximately 280,000 clones, roughly 90% seen once. The TCR sequence derives from a woman aged 60-75 years with acute or convalescent COVID-19. Material: peripheral blood. The V gene is TRBV24-1, the J gene TRBJ1-6, with D tentatively TRBD1 (6 bases). CDR3 sequence: CATGTGNSPLHF. The CDR3 bases are TGTGCCACCGGAACAGGGAATTCACCCCTCCACTTT.